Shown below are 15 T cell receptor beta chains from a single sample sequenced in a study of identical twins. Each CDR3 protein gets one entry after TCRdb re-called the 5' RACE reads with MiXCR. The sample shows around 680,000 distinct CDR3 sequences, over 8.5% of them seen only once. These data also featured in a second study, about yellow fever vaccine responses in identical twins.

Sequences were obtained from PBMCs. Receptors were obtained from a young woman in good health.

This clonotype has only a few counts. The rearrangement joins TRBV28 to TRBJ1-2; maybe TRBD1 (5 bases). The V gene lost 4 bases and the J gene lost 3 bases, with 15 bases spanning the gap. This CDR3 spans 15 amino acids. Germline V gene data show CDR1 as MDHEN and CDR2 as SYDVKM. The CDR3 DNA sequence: TGTGCCAGCAGTTCCCCGGGGGTGGTTTACTATGGCTACACCTTC. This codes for CASSSPGVVYYGYTF.

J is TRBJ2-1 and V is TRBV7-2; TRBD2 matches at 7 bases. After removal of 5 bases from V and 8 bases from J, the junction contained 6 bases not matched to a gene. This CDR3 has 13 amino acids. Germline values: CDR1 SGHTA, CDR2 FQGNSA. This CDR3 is CASSLRERDEQFF. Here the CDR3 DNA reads TGTGCCAGCAGCCTGCGGGAGAGGGATGAGCAGTTCTTC.

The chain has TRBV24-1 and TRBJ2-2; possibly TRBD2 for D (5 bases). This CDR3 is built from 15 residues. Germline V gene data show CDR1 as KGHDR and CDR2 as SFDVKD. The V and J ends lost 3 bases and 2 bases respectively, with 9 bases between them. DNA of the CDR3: TGTGCCACCAGTGATCCCCGGGATAACACCGGGGAGCTGTTTTTT. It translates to CATSDPRDNTGELFF.

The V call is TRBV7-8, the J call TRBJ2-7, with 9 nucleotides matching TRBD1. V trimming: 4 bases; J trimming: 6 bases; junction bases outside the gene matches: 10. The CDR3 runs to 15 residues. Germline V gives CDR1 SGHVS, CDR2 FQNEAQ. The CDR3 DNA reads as TGTGCCAGCAGCTGGAGACAGGGGGTTCCTGGCGAGCAGTACTTC. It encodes CASSWRQGVPGEQYF.

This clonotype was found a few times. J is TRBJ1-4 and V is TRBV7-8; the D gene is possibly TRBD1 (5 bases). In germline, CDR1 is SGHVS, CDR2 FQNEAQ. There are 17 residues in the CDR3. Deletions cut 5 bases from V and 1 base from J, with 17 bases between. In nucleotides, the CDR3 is TGTGCCAGCAGCCTCACGGCGGGGAGGGGAACTAATGAAAAACTGTTTTTT. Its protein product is CASSLTAGRGTNEKLFF. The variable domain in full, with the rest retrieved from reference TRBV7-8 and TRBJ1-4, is GAGVSQSPRYKVAKRGQDVALRCDPISGHVSLFWYQQALGQGPEFLTYFQNEAQLDKSGLPSDRFFAERPEGSVSTLKIQRTQQEDSAVYLCASSLTAGRGTNEKLFFGSGTQLSVL.

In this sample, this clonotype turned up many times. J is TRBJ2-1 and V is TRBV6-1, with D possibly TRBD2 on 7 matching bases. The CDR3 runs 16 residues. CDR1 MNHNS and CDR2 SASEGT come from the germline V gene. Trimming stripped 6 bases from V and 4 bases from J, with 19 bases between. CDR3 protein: CASSSIGRGFYNEQFF. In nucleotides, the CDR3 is TGTGCCAGCAGCTCAATAGGGAGGGGGTTTTACAATGAGCAGTTCTTC.

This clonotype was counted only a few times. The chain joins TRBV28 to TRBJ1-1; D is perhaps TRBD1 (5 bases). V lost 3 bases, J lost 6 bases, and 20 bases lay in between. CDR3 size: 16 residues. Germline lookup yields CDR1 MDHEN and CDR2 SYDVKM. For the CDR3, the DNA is TGTGCCAGCAGTTTCAATCGCTGGGGGTCGGGGCCTGAAGCTTTCTTT. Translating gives CASSFNRWGSGPEAFF.

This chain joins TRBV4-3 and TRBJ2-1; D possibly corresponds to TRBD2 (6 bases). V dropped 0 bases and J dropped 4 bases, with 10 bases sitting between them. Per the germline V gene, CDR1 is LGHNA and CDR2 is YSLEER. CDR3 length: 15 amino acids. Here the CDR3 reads CASSQDTGEYNEQFF. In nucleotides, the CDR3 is TGCGCCAGCAGCCAAGATACGGGAGAGTACAATGAGCAGTTCTTC.

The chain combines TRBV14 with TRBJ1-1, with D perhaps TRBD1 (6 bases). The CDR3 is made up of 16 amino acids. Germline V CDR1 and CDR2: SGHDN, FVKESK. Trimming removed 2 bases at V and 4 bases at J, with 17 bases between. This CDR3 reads CASSQLTGFESTEAFF. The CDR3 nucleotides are TGTGCCAGCAGCCAACTTACAGGGTTTGAGAGCACTGAAGCTTTCTTT.

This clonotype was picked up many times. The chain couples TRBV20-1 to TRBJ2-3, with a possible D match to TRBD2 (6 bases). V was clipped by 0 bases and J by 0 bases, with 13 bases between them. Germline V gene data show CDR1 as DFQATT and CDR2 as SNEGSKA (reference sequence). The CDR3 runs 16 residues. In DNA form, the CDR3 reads TGCAGTGCTAGAGATCGGGACTCTGCTAGCACAGATACGCAGTATTTT. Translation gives CSARDRDSASTDTQYF.

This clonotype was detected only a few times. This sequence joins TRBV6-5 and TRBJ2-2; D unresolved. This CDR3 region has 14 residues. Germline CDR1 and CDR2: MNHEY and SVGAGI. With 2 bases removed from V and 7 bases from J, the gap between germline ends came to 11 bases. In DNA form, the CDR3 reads TGTGCCAGCAGTTACAACGGGCCGAACGGGGAGCTGTTTTTT. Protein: CASSYNGPNGELFF.

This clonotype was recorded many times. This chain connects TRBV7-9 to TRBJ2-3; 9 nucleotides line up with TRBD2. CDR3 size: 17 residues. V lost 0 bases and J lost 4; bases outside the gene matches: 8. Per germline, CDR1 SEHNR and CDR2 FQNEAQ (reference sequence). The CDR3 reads CASSLAAGGPGSDTQYF. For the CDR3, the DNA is TGTGCCAGCAGCTTAGCGGCGGGAGGGCCGGGTTCAGATACGCAGTATTTT.

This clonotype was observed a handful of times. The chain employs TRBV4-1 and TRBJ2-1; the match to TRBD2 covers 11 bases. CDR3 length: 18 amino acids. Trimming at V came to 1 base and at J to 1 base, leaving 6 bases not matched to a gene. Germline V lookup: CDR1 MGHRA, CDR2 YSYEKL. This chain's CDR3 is CASSQVTSGSFSYNEQFF. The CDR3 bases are TGCGCCAGCAGCCAAGTCACTAGCGGGAGTTTTTCCTACAATGAGCAGTTCTTC.

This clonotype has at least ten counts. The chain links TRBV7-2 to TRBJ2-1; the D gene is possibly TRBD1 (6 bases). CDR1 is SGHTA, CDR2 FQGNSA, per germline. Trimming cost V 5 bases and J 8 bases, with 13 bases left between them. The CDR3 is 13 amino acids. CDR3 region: CASSPSRGHEQFF. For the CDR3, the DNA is TGTGCCAGCAGCCCTTCCAGGGGCCATGAGCAGTTCTTC.

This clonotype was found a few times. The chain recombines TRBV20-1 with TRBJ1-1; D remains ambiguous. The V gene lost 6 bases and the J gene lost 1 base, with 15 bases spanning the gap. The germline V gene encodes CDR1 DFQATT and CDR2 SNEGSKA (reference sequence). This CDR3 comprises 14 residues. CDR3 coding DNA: TGCAGTGCGAACACCGTACAGAGGAACACTGAAGCTTTCTTT. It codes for CSANTVQRNTEAFF.